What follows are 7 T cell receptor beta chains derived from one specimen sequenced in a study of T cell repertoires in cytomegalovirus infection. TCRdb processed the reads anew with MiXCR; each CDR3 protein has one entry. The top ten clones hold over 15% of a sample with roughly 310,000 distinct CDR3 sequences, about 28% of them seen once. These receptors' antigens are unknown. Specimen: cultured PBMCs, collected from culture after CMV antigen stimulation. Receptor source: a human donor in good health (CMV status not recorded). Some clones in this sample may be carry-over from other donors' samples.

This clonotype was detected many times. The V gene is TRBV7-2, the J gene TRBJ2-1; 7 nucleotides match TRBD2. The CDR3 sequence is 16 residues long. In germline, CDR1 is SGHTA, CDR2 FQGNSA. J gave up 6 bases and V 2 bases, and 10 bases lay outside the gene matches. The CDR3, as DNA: TGTGCCAGCAGCTTAAATTCGGCGGGAGCACCCAATGAGCAGTTCTTC. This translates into CASSLNSAGAPNEQFF.

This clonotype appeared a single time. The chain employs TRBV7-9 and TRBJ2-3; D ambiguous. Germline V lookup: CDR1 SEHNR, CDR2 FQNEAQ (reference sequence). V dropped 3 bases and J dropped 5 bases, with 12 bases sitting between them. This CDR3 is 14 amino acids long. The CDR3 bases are TGTGCCAGCAGCTTTGATTACAGAAAAGATACGCAGTATTTT. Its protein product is CASSFDYRKDTQYF.

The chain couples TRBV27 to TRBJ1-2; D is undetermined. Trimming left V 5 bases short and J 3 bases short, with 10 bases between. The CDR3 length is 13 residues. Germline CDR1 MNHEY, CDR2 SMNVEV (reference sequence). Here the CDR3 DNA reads TGTGCCAGCAGTAGCCTTAGAGACTATGGCTACACCTTC. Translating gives CASSSLRDYGYTF.

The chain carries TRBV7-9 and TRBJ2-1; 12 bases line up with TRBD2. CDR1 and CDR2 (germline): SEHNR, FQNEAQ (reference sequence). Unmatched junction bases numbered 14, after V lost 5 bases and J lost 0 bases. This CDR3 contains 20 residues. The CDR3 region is CASSPSRLAGGPSSYNEQFF. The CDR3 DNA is TGTGCCAGCAGCCCGTCGCGGCTAGCGGGGGGGCCTAGCTCCTACAATGAGCAGTTCTTC.

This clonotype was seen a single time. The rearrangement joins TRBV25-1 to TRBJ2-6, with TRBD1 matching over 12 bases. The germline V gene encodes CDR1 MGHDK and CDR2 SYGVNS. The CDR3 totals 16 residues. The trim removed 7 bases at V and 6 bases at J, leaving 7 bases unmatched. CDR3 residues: CASTIGGQGAANVLTF. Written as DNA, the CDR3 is TGTGCCAGCACTATAGGGGGACAGGGGGCGGCCAACGTCCTGACTTTC.

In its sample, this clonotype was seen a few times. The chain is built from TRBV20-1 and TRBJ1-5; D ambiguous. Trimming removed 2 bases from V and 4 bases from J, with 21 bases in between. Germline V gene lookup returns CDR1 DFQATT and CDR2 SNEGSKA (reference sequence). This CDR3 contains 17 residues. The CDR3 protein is CSARLPTSLGPNQPQHF. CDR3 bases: TGCAGTGCTAGACTACCTACATCACTTGGGCCTAATCAGCCCCAGCATTTT.

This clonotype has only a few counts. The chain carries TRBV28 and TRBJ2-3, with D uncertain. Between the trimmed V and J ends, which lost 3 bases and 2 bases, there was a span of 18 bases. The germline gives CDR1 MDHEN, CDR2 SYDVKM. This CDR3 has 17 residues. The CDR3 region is CASSLIEPNLHTDTQYF. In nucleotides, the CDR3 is TGTGCCAGCAGTTTGATCGAGCCCAACCTCCACACAGATACGCAGTATTTT.